Listed here is a single TCR beta chain. Its antigen is unidentified. Whoever was chosen for sequencing had shown CD8+CD57+ cell expansion by flow cytometry. All patients had severe acquired aplastic anemia. Among the patients, none had received any therapy at the time of blood sampling. The template used for profiling TCR beta VDJ and CDR3 was genomic DNA. One entry per CDR3 protein results from TCRdb running MiXCR on the reads. Of a few hundred thousand distinct CDR3 sequences listed, approximately 57% are singletons. This sample was taken from a study of CD8+CD57+ T cells in acquired aplastic anemia. Study findings and constraints: CD8+ Simpson's diversity showed no significant patient-control difference. Sharing between patients and controls was observed for twenty-nine CD8+ CDR3 sequences.

The source of this sequence is a human donor with aplastic anemia. Sequencing input: sorted CD4+, CD8+, or CD8+CD57+ T cells (not recorded which) from PBMCs.

The CDR3 bases are TGTGCCAGCAGCCGGGGACAGGACGTATCACCCCTCCACTTT. The encoded protein is CASSRGQDVSPLHF. V is TRBV3-1 and J is TRBJ1-6; TRBD1 matches 8 bases. From germline, CDR1 is LGHDT and CDR2 YNNKEL (reference sequence). V lost 4 bases and J lost 10; bases outside the gene matches: 6. The CDR3 has 14 amino acids.